Listed here are 15 T cell receptor beta chains from one sample, sequenced in a study of shared clonotypes between healthy human individuals. Some clones are missing from TCRdb's copy, which holds only in-frame ones; the method was immunoSEQ multiplex PCR. This table has 2 million to 2.5 million clones, over 90% appearing once. The material sequenced was naive CD4+ T cells from PBMCs. The subset here: CD45RA+ positively selected. Receptor source: a man between 18 and 35 years old in good health. Some clones in this sample may be carry-over from other donors' samples.

V and J are TRBV6-6 and TRBJ2-7; TRBD1 or TRBD2 may be the D gene (5 bases each). The CDR3 is 14 amino acids. Germline V gives CDR1 MNHNY, CDR2 SVGAGI (reference sequence). V was shortened by 5 bases and J by 3 bases, with 14 bases between the two germline ends. CDR3 region: CASSHGDGGYEQYF. The CDR3 DNA is TGTGCCAGCAGTCACGGGGACGGAGGCTACGAGCAGTACTTC.

The rearrangement uses TRBV7-3 and TRBJ1-1; the match to TRBD1 covers 8 bases. Trimming cost V 5 bases and J 6 bases; bases outside gene matches: 11. Germline CDR1 SGHTA, CDR2 FQGTGA. This CDR3 is 15 amino acids long. CDR3 region: CASSPQGQGVSEAFF. CDR3 nucleotides: TGTGCCAGCAGCCCGCAAGGACAGGGAGTCTCTGAAGCTTTCTTT. The full variable domain, rest sourced from reference TRBV7-3 and TRBJ1-1, is GAGVSQTPSNKVTEKGKYVELRCDPISGHTALYWYRQSLGQGPEFLIYFQGTGAADDSGLPNDRFFAVRPEGSVSTLKIQRTERGDSAVYLCASSPQGQGVSEAFFGQGTRLTVV.

With regard to this clone: The same CDR3 can be traced to other DNA sequences in this sample. The chain joins TRBV6-5 to TRBJ2-7; tentatively, D is TRBD2 (5 bases). Germline V gene lookup returns CDR1 MNHEY and CDR2 SVGAGI. This CDR3 region has 14 residues. V shed 5 bases and J shed 2 bases, with 13 bases lying between them. The CDR3 spells CASSRSGSAYEQYF. The CDR3 coding sequence is TGTGCCAGCAGTCGGTCTGGGAGCGCCTACGAGCAGTACTTC.

The chain employs TRBV4-3 and TRBJ2-3; D perhaps matches TRBD2 (5 bases). CDR3 length: 16 amino acids. CDR1 LGHNA and CDR2 YSLEER come from the germline V gene. Trimming pared 0 bases from V and 3 bases from J, leaving 13 bases between. In nucleotides, the CDR3 is TGCGCCAGCAGCCAAGATTCGATGAGGAGGACAGATACGCAGTATTTT. It translates to CASSQDSMRRTDTQYF.

V gene TRBV25-1 combines with J gene TRBJ2-1, with 14 nucleotides matching TRBD2. CDR3 length equals 16 residues. Germline loops: CDR1 MGHDK, CDR2 SYGVNS. The trim removed 5 bases at V and 6 bases at J, leaving 6 bases unmatched. The DNA of the CDR3 is TGTGCCAGCAGTAGACTAGCGGGAGGGGATGGCAATGAGCAGTTCTTC. This sequence encodes CASSRLAGGDGNEQFF. The variable domain in full, completed from reference TRBV25-1 and TRBJ2-1, reads EADIYQTPRYLVIGTGKKITLECSQTMGHDKMYWYQQDPGMELHLIHYSYGVNSTEKGDLSSESTVSRIRTEHFPLTLESARPSHTSQYLCASSRLAGGDGNEQFFGPGTRLTVL.

The chain uses TRBV29-1 and TRBJ1-1; D is unresolved. Germline V CDR1 and CDR2: SQVTM, ANQGSEA. Trimming shortened V by 2 bases and J by 4 bases, and 8 bases separated the two germline ends. CDR3 size: 12 residues. This CDR3 reads CSVERQATEAFF. CDR3 in DNA: TGCAGCGTTGAAAGGCAGGCCACTGAAGCTTTCTTT.

V and J are TRBV6-5 and TRBJ2-1; D might be TRBD1 (6 bases). The CDR3 is made up of 15 amino acids. Deletions cut 6 bases from V and 4 bases from J, with 16 bases between. Germline CDR1 MNHEY, CDR2 SVGAGI. The CDR3 DNA follows: TGTGCCAGCAGCCAGAGACAGGAGCTATACAATGAGCAGTTCTTC. This translates into CASSQRQELYNEQFF.

The count of this clone is one. The rearrangement uses TRBV29-1 and TRBJ2-7; TRBD2 matches 9 bases. Looked up from germline, CDR1 is SQVTM and CDR2 is ANQGSEA. V shed 7 bases, J shed 4 bases, and the junction held 2 bases outside the gene matches. CDR3 size: 11 residues. The CDR3 DNA is TGCAGCGCCGGACTAGCGTACGAGCAGTACTTC. It encodes CSAGLAYEQYF.

V usage is TRBV28 and J usage is TRBJ2-5; 11 positions agree with TRBD2. This CDR3 is 18 amino acids long. The germline gives CDR1 MDHEN, CDR2 SYDVKM. V was pared by 5 bases and J by 2 bases, with 13 bases of the junction left unmatched. This CDR3 is CASSPPTTSGAPQETQYF. CDR3 bases: TGTGCCAGCAGTCCCCCAACGACTAGCGGGGCACCTCAAGAGACCCAGTACTTC.

V gene TRBV7-9 combines with J gene TRBJ2-3, with 14 nucleotides matching TRBD2. CDR1 SEHNR and CDR2 FQNEAQ come from the germline V gene (reference sequence). The trim removed 5 bases at V and 4 bases at J, leaving 5 bases unmatched. The CDR3 contains 16 residues. The CDR3 DNA reads as TGTGCCAGCAGCACGGGACTAGCGGGAGCGGCAGATACGCAGTATTTT. It translates to CASSTGLAGAADTQYF.

The V call is TRBV21-1, the J call TRBJ1-2; TRBD1 is the table's D call and was not checked against the DNA. TRBV21-1 is a listed pseudogene. The CDR3 totals 17 residues. CDR3 loop: CASSKEPPGQDNYGYTF. The CDR3 coding sequence is TGTGCCAGCAGCAAAGAACCTCCGGGACAGGATAACTATGGCTACACCTTC.

The chain uses TRBV5-1 and TRBJ2-3; perhaps D is TRBD1 or TRBD2 (5 bases each). V lost 4 bases and J lost 2, with 14 bases in between. The CDR3 runs 15 residues. Per the germline V gene, CDR1 is SGHRS and CDR2 is YFSETQ. The CDR3 protein is CASSHRDPITDTQYF. CDR3 nucleotide sequence: TGCGCCAGCAGCCACCGGGACCCAATCACAGATACGCAGTATTTT.

A remark on this clone: Other DNA sequences within the sample encode an identical CDR3. The gene calls are TRBV14 and TRBJ2-5; D gene unclear. Germline CDR1 and CDR2: SGHDN and FVKESK. V was cut by 1 base and J by 1 base, with 4 bases left in between. The CDR3 has 13 residues. The CDR3 loop is CASSQGLQETQYF. The CDR3 DNA follows: TGTGCCAGCAGCCAAGGCCTCCAAGAGACCCAGTACTTC.

The rearrangement links TRBV28 to TRBJ2-5, with 7 bases that match TRBD2. The germline gives CDR1 MDHEN, CDR2 SYDVKM. The CDR3 spans 16 residues. V lost 5 bases and J lost 4; bases outside the gene matches: 13. The chain's CDR3 is CASSDRAAGRAETQYF. The CDR3, as DNA: TGTGCCAGCAGTGACCGCGCAGCGGGGAGGGCAGAGACCCAGTACTTC.

This clone was recorded once. For the CDR3, the DNA is TGTGCCAGCAGCACGACTAGAGCGGATACGCAGTATTTT. Translated: CASSTTRADTQYF. The chain carries TRBV7-3 and TRBJ2-3; a possible D gene is TRBD2 (6 bases). Germline V gives CDR1 SGHTA, CDR2 FQGTGA. The CDR3 loop spans 13 amino acids. With 5 bases removed from V and 6 bases from J, the gap between germline ends came to 12 bases.